This T cell receptor (beta chain) was recovered during a study of human versus mouse CDR3 diversity and MHC coevolution. Regarding the study as a whole: In humans, T-cell selection involved about 6 MHC II alleles. Compared with mice, human CDR3s carried more deletions and insertions on average. By iCHAO1, human TCR beta clonotypes numbered about 1.5 million, the most.

Regarding this clone: Its antigen is not identified.

Profiling relied on immunoSEQ multiplex PCR, and the TCRdb table lists in-frame clones only, not all of them. The sample shows 60,000 or so clones, 90% to 95% of them seen only once. The receptor was isolated from a person between 55 and 69 years old in good health. The specimen was naive CD4+ T cells from blood. As for subset: CD45RO-negative CD62L-positive naive CD4 T cells.

CDR3 sequence: CASSLPSSGRGEQYF. In nucleotides, the CDR3 is TGTGCCAGCAGCCTTCCTTCGAGCGGGAGAGGCGAGCAGTACTTC. The chain has TRBV5-4 and TRBJ2-7; 8 nucleotides match TRBD2. Germline assignment: CDR1 SGHNT and CDR2 YYREEE (reference sequence). CDR3 length: 15 residues. Losses at the gene ends were 4 bases for V and 6 bases for J; bases not matched to a gene: 12.